The 17 T cell receptor beta chains reported below all come from one sample, sequenced in a study of shared clonotypes between healthy human individuals. Cells designated naive CD8 were CD45RO-negative and were positively selected for CCR7, with terminally differentiated effector memory CD45RA+ cells excluded. Using immunoSEQ multiplex PCR, the repertoire was profiled, and TCRdb retains in-frame clones only, with some absent. Counted here are 550,000 to 750,000 clones, about 90% occurring once; the ten biggest clones make up about a quarter. Sequenced: naive CD8+ T cells sorted from blood. The receptors originated from a man between 25 and 39 years old in good health.

A single count supports this clone. The chain is built from TRBV27 and TRBJ2-1, with no clear D. Germline assignment: CDR1 MNHEY and CDR2 SMNVEV (reference sequence). The CDR3 length is 13 residues. Trimming stripped 5 bases from V and 0 bases from J, with 5 bases between. This CDR3 reads CASSKNSYNEQFF. The CDR3 bases are TGTGCCAGCAGTAAAAACTCCTACAATGAGCAGTTCTTC.

This clone showed up just a few times. The chain employs TRBV5-5 and TRBJ2-1; 14 nucleotides match TRBD2. CDR1 and CDR2 (germline): SGHKS, YYEKEE (reference sequence). Trimming cost V 0 bases and J 7 bases; bases outside gene matches: 9. The CDR3 runs to 18 residues. The CDR3 DNA is TGTGCCAGCAGCTTGGGAGGACTAGCGGGAGGATCTGGGAATGAGCAGTTCTTC. This codes for CASSLGGLAGGSGNEQFF.

This rearrangement joins TRBV6-1 to TRBJ1-5; D perhaps matches TRBD1 (5 bases). The V end lost 3 bases, the J end lost 9 bases, and 15 bases lay between the germline ends. The CDR3 is made up of 14 amino acids. Germline CDR1 and CDR2: MNHNS and SASEGT. This chain's CDR3 is CASSDGTLGGPQHF. DNA for the CDR3: TGTGCCAGCAGTGATGGGACCCTAGGTGGGCCCCAGCATTTT.

The J gene is TRBJ2-1, the V gene TRBV7-9, with D possibly matching TRBD2 (6 bases). Trimming took 5 bases from V and 7 from J, leaving 18 bases between them. Looked up from germline, CDR1 is SEHNR and CDR2 is FQNEAQ (reference sequence). The CDR3 loop spans 15 amino acids. CDR3 coding DNA: TGTGCCAGCAGCGAGCCCGCGGTTGGGGGGAATGAGCAGTTCTTC. It yields the protein CASSEPAVGGNEQFF.

This clone occurred many times. This chain links TRBV4-2 with TRBJ2-4, with a tentative D call TRBD1 (6 bases). Trimming stripped 0 bases from V and 0 bases from J, with 18 bases between. The V gene's germline CDR1 is LGHNA and CDR2 YNFKEQ. This CDR3 region has 19 residues. CDR3 nucleotides: TGTGCCAGCAGCCAAGATTCCGGTTTGGGGGCGACAGCCAAAAACATTCAGTACTTC. It specifies CASSQDSGLGATAKNIQYF.

This clone has only one observation. The chain employs TRBV4-2 and TRBJ2-7; 9 bases align to TRBD2. The germline CDR1 and CDR2 sequences are LGHNA and YNFKEQ. The CDR3 extends over 15 amino acids. The trim removed 4 bases at V and 6 bases at J, leaving 10 bases unmatched. CDR3 residues: CASSRTGTSSFEQYF. The CDR3 DNA follows: TGTGCCAGCAGCCGAACCGGGACTAGCTCTTTCGAGCAGTACTTC.

V is TRBV2 and J is TRBJ2-1, with 7 bases aligning to TRBD1. This CDR3 is 14 amino acids long. Looked up from germline, CDR1 is SNHLY and CDR2 is FYNNEI. J was trimmed by 6 bases and V by 6 bases; bases with no gene match: 8. The CDR3 DNA reads as TGTGCCAGCAGCGGTAGGGCAGGGGGCAATGAGCAGTTCTTC. Translated, it gives CASSGRAGGNEQFF.

The chain couples TRBV18 to TRBJ2-1, with D maybe TRBD2 (6 bases). V gave up 0 bases and J gave up 4 bases, with 13 bases separating them. The CDR3 extends over 16 amino acids. Germline values: CDR1 KGHSH, CDR2 LQKENI. CDR3 nucleotide sequence: TGTGCCAGCTCACCACCCCAAGCGGGCACGTACAATGAGCAGTTCTTC. It codes for CASSPPQAGTYNEQFF.

A remark on this clone: The same CDR3 is also encoded by other DNA sequences in this sample. The chain uses TRBV7-9 and TRBJ2-2; the match to TRBD1 covers 9 bases. Germline CDR1 is SEHNR and CDR2 is FQNEAQ (reference sequence). The CDR3 consists of 15 residues. Trimming at V came to 4 bases and at J to 1 base, leaving 1 base not matched to a gene. This CDR3 reads CASSSGQGNTGELFF. As DNA, the CDR3 is TGTGCCAGCAGCTCGGGACAGGGGAACACCGGGGAGCTGTTTTTT.

This clone appeared a single time. The chain links TRBV7-9 to TRBJ2-3; no definite D call. Germline assignment: CDR1 SEHNR and CDR2 FQNEAQ (reference sequence). The CDR3 totals 11 residues. Trimming took off 1 base at V and 7 bases at J, with 3 bases between the two ends. Written as DNA, the CDR3 is TGTGCCAGCAGCTTAGAGTATACGCAGTATTTT. Its translation is CASSLEYTQYF.

With regard to this clone: Within the sample, other DNA sequences also encode this same CDR3. The rearrangement joins TRBV28 to TRBJ2-7, with D possibly matching TRBD1 (5 bases). Germline lookup yields CDR1 MDHEN and CDR2 SYDVKM. Trimming cost V 4 bases and J 1 base, with 8 bases left between them. This CDR3 has 13 amino acids. CDR3: CASSSTESYEQYF. CDR3 DNA sequence: TGTGCCAGCAGTTCGACAGAATCCTACGAGCAGTACTTC.

This chain uses TRBV27 with TRBJ2-5; TRBD2 agrees at 14 bases. Germline CDR1 and CDR2: MNHEY and SMNVEV (reference sequence). This CDR3 has 16 residues. The J segment lost 9 bases and the V segment lost 2 bases, leaving 8 bases of the junction unmatched. The CDR3, as DNA: TGTGCCAGCAGTTTAATGGGACTAGCGGGGGAGTTGCCCCAGTACTTC. It codes for CASSLMGLAGELPQYF.

The chain has TRBV19 and TRBJ2-4; TRBD2 is a possible D gene (7 bases). The CDR3 runs to 14 residues. V was clipped by 6 bases and J by 8 bases, with 17 bases between them. Germline V gives CDR1 LNHDA, CDR2 SQIVND (reference sequence). The CDR3 bases are TGTGCCAGTAGCATCCGCTCGGGGGGCTACATTCAGTACTTC. Its protein is CASSIRSGGYIQYF.

The chain links TRBV5-5 to TRBJ2-1; D is undetermined. The CDR3 runs to 13 residues. Trimming shortened V by 7 bases and J by 5 bases, and 13 bases separated the two germline ends. Germline CDR1 is SGHKS and CDR2 is YYEKEE (reference sequence). The DNA for the CDR3 is TGTGCCAGCGTCGGCGCGCCTCACAATGAGCAGTTCTTC. Protein sequence: CASVGAPHNEQFF.

V usage is TRBV13 and J usage is TRBJ2-1; D is unresolved. The CDR3 has 12 residues. The V end was cut by 0 bases, the J end by 5 bases, with 2 bases between. CDR1 and CDR2 (germline): PRHDT, FYEKMQ (reference sequence). CDR3 loop: CASSLGDNEQFF. CDR3 in DNA: TGTGCCAGCAGCTTAGGCGACAATGAGCAGTTCTTC.

J is TRBJ1-5 and V is TRBV28, with D hard to call. Germline-derived CDR1 and CDR2 are MDHEN and SYDVKM. The CDR3 has 16 amino acids. V shed 2 bases and J shed 2 bases, with 13 bases lying between them. In nucleotides, the CDR3 is TGTGCCAGCAGTTTAAGTTTGGGTTTTGGCAATCAGCCCCAGCATTTT. It yields the protein CASSLSLGFGNQPQHF.

The gene calls are TRBV11-2 and TRBJ2-1, with TRBD2 matching over 7 bases. The CDR3 runs to 15 residues. Looked up from germline, CDR1 is SGHAT and CDR2 is FQNNGV. J was trimmed by 3 bases and V by 5 bases; bases with no gene match: 7. CDR3 region: CASSKASGLYNEQFF. Written as DNA, the CDR3 is TGTGCCAGCAGCAAAGCTAGCGGCCTCTACAATGAGCAGTTCTTC.